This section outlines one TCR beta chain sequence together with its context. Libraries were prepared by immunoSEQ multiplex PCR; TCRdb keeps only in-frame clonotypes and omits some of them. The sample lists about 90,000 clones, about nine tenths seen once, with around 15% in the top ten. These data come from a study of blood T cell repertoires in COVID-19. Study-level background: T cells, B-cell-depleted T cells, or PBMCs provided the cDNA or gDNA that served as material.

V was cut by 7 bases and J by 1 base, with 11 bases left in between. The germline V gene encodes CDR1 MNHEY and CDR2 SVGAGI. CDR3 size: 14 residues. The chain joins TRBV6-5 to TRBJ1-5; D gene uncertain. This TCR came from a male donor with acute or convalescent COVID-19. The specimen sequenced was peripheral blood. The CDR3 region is CASTSIWSNQPQHF. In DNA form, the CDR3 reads TGTGCCAGCACGAGTATCTGGAGCAATCAGCCCCAGCATTTT.